This T cell receptor beta chain was observed in a study of PD-1 blockade in mismatch repair-deficient tumors (dated by TCRdb to 2016 to 2017). With respect to the entire study: Between late 2013 and late 2016, the trial enrolled 86 consecutive patients with roughly twelve types of mismatch repair-deficient cancer, all of whom had received prior treatment and were progressing. Deep sequencing of TCR CDR3 regions was used to track tumor-associated T cell clones in peripheral blood of patients responding to PD-1 blockade.

For each enrolled patient, mismatch repair deficiency was established using either polymerase chain reaction or immunohistochemistry. A few patients who responded to pembrolizumab therapy underwent TCR sequencing. Pembrolizumab PD-1 blockade was prospectively tested in advanced mismatch repair-deficient cancers, regardless of tissue of origin, in the phase II trial. Serial peripheral blood T cell samples were collected before and at multiple times after starting PD-1 blockade. Blood sampling times were expressed in weeks after the first pembrolizumab dose. CDR1 and CDR2 are read off the germline V gene as SGHTA and FQGTGA. Germline trimming amounts to 5 bases on V and 6 bases on J, with 3 as the count of junction bases outside the gene matches. The CDR3 has 12 amino acids, counting the end cysteine and phenylalanine. Only the CDR3 portion is preserved as DNA: 36 bases, with reading frame beginning at the first base.

With regard to this clone: This receptor's antigen is unknown. The record has no base qualities; no much larger clone is one base away.

To prepare the library, the immunoSEQ multiplex PCR assay was applied. Here the immuneACCESS table is served through TCRdb, limited to in-frame sequences with V and J called. Missing clones are a known gap in these copies; in checked studies unresolved V genes cover under half, and the rest lacks a known reason. The sample table holds 40,000 to 60,000 clones, of which around 85% were seen once. Clones ranked in the top ten supply 7% to 8.5% of the sample. Beyond this particular receptor, the publication reports: Rapid expansion after pembrolizumab followed by contraction, generally before radiologic responses, was shown by tumor-resident clones, which were often undetectable in blood before treatment.

The V and J segments used are TRBV7-3 and TRBJ2-7; 8 bases in the junction line up with TRBD2. Specimen: peripheral blood, collected about 4.5 months after starting pembrolizumab. This TCR was sampled from an adult with mismatch repair-deficient cancer. The nucleotides are TGTGCCAGCAGCGGTAGCGGGATCGAGCAGTACTTC. It is translated as CASSGSGIEQYF.